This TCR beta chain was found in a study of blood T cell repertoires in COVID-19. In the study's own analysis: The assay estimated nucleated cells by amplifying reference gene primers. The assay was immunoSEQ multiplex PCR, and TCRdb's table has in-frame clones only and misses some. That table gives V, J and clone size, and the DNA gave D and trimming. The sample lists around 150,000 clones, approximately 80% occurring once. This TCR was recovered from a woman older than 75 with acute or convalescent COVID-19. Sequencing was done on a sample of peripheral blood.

The CDR3 region has the DNA TGTGCCAGCAGACCCCCGGGGGGGGCTATGAATGAGCAGTTCTTC. The encoded protein is CASRPPGGAMNEQFF. This rearrangement joins TRBV7-9 to TRBJ2-1; 8 positions agree with TRBD2. Germline V gene data show CDR1 as SEHNR and CDR2 as FQNEAQ (reference sequence). With 6 bases clipped from V and 7 bases from J, the junction kept 11 bases outside the gene matches. This CDR3 is built from 15 residues. Supplemented by reference TRBV7-9 and TRBJ2-1, the full variable domain reads DTGVSQNPRHKITKRGQNVTFRCDPISEHNRLYWYRQTLGQGPEFLTYFQNEAQLEKSRLLSDRFSAERPKGSFSTLEIQRTEQGDSAMYLCASRPPGGAMNEQFFGPGTRLTVL.